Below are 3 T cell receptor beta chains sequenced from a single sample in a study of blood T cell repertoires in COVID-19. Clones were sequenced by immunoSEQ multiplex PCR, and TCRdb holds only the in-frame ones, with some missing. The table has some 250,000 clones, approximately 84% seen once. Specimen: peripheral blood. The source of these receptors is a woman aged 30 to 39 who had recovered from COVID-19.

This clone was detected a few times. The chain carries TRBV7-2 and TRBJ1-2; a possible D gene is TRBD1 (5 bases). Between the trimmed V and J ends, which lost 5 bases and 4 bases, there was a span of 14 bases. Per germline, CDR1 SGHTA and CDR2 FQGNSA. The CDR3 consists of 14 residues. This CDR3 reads CASSPATETYGYTF. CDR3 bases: TGTGCCAGCAGCCCGGCGACAGAGACCTATGGCTACACCTTC.

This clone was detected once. The CDR3 loop reads CATSRQGDGGYTF. As DNA, the CDR3 is TGTGCCACCAGCAGACAGGGGGATGGTGGCTACACCTTC. The V and J genes are TRBV15 and TRBJ1-2; TRBD1 aligns across 7 bases. The germline V gene encodes CDR1 LNHNV and CDR2 YYDKDF (reference sequence). Unmatched junction bases numbered 4, after V lost 2 bases and J lost 7 bases. CDR3 length equals 13 residues.

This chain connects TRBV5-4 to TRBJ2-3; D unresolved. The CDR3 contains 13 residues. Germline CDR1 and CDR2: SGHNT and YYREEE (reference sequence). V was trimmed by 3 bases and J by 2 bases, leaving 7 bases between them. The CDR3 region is CASSSTPTDTQYF. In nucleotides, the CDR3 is TGTGCCAGCAGCTCAACTCCCACAGATACGCAGTATTTT.